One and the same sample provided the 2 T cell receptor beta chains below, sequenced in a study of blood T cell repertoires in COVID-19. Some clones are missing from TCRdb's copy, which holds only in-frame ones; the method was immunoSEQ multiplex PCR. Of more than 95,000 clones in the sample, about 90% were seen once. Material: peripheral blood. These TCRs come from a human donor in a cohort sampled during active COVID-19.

CDR3 in DNA: TGTGCCAGCAGTTACTCCCCCCAATACGAGCAGTACTTC. This translates into CASSYSPQYEQYF. The J gene is TRBJ2-7, the V gene TRBV6-6, with D uncertain. This CDR3 comprises 13 residues. Germline V gives CDR1 MNHNY, CDR2 SVGAGI (reference sequence). Trimming left V 0 bases short and J 4 bases short, with 7 bases between.

This chain's CDR3 is CASSLMGRAGNTIYF. The CDR3 DNA sequence: TGTGCCAGCAGTTTAATGGGGCGCGCTGGAAACACCATATATTTT. The chain couples TRBV27 to TRBJ1-3, with a weak D call TRBD1 (5 bases). Per germline, CDR1 MNHEY and CDR2 SMNVEV (reference sequence). V was shortened by 2 bases and J by 2 bases, with 10 bases between the two germline ends. The CDR3 runs to 15 residues.